One and the same sample provided the 20 T cell receptor beta chains below, sequenced in a study of T-cell memory formation after mild COVID-19. TCRdb reprocessed the 5' RACE reads with MiXCR, giving one entry per CDR3 protein. The sample carries approximately 440,000 distinct CDR3 sequences, 15% to 20% recorded once. Source material: PBMCs or a T cell subset sorted from them (not recorded which). The source is an adult woman who had mild COVID-19 (a few samples of this study predate the infection). Cell type and time point are not known.

This chain links TRBV7-2 with TRBJ1-4, with D perhaps matching TRBD1 (5 bases). The CDR3 has 15 residues. Trimming pared 3 bases from V and 5 bases from J, leaving 13 bases between. Germline values: CDR1 SGHTA, CDR2 FQGNSA. CDR3 protein: CASSFRRVGNEKLFF. The CDR3 DNA follows: TGTGCCAGCAGCTTTCGCAGGGTCGGGAATGAAAAACTGTTTTTT.

The chain has TRBV12-3 or TRBV12-4 and TRBJ2-3; 10 positions match TRBD2. This CDR3 is built from 15 residues. V dropped 3 bases and J dropped 3; count of bases not matched to a gene: 3. The CDR3 region has the DNA TGTGCCAGCAGTTTCTCTAGCGGGAGTACAGATACGCAGTATTTT. Residues: CASSFSSGSTDTQYF.

V gene TRBV3-1 combines with J gene TRBJ2-2; D perhaps matches TRBD1 (6 bases). The CDR3 extends over 16 amino acids. The germline CDR1 and CDR2 sequences are LGHDT and YNNKEL (reference sequence). The V gene lost 2 bases and the J gene lost 5 bases, with 15 bases spanning the gap. The CDR3 region is CASSQRLNRATGELFF. The CDR3, as DNA: TGTGCCAGCAGCCAACGACTCAACAGGGCGACCGGGGAGCTGTTTTTT. The full variable domain, its missing parts supplied by reference TRBV3-1 and TRBJ2-2, is DTAVSQTPKYLVTQMGNDKSIKCEQNLGHDTMYWYKQDSKKFLKIMFSYNNKELIINETVPNRFSPKSPDKAHLNLHINSLELGDSAVYFCASSQRLNRATGELFFGEGSRLTVL.

This rearrangement joins TRBV5-8 to TRBJ2-7; tentatively, D is TRBD1 (6 bases). In germline, CDR1 is SGHTS, CDR2 YDEGEE. V lost 3 bases to trimming and J lost 2 bases, with 15 bases between them. The CDR3 is made up of 15 amino acids. The CDR3 is CASSWTEILAYEQYF. The CDR3 DNA reads as TGTGCCAGCAGCTGGACAGAAATTCTGGCCTACGAGCAGTACTTC.

This clonotype was seen a few times. This chain connects TRBV20-1 to TRBJ2-1; no definite D call. V lost 4 bases and J lost 4, with 14 bases in between. In germline, CDR1 is DFQATT, CDR2 SNEGSKA (reference sequence). CDR3 length: 14 amino acids. CDR3 region: CSAKSLFIYNEQFF. For the CDR3, the DNA is TGCAGTGCTAAAAGCCTATTTATATACAATGAGCAGTTCTTC.

Concerning this clonotype itself: The CDR3 ends on some other residue instead of the conserved phenylalanine or tryptophan, so this is likely a read error. The chain is built from TRBV23-1 and TRBJ2-1; D is ambiguous. TRBV23-1 is labeled an ORF, and its function is uncertain. The CDR3 totals 13 residues. V was clipped by 6 bases and J by 0 bases, with 6 bases between them. The CDR3 reads CASRGNSYNEQFL. Here the CDR3 DNA reads TGCGCCAGCAGGGGAAACTCCTACAATGAGCAGTTCTTA.

This clonotype was counted between two and nine times. This chain's CDR3 is CSVEATSGSKYEQYF. The CDR3 DNA is TGCAGCGTTGAAGCTACTAGCGGGAGTAAGTACGAGCAGTACTTC. The chain uses TRBV29-1 and TRBJ2-7, with 11 positions matching TRBD2. Per germline, CDR1 SQVTM and CDR2 ANQGSEA. This CDR3 has 15 residues. J lost 4 bases, V lost 1 base, and 6 bases had no gene match.

This clonotype showed up just a few times. The chain has TRBV5-1 and TRBJ2-5, with D unclear. Trimming took off 0 bases at V and 2 bases at J, with 11 bases between the two ends. This CDR3 spans 15 amino acids. Germline CDR1 and CDR2: SGHRS and YFSETQ. This CDR3 reads CASSLVSGAQETQYF. DNA of the CDR3: TGCGCCAGCAGCTTGGTGTCAGGTGCTCAAGAGACCCAGTACTTC. Full variable domain (outside the CDR3, taken from reference TRBV5-1 and TRBJ2-5): KAGVTQTPRYLIKTRGQQVTLSCSPISGHRSVSWYQQTPGQGLQFLFEYFSETQRNKGNFPGRFSGRQFSNSRSEMNVSTLELGDSALYLCASSLVSGAQETQYFGPGTRLLVL.

V is TRBV12-3 or TRBV12-4 and J is TRBJ1-4; perhaps TRBD1 as D (5 bases). V was trimmed by 4 bases and J by 7 bases, leaving 10 bases between them. The CDR3 covers 13 residues. CDR3 protein: CASSSGGGEKLFF. The CDR3, as DNA: TGTGCCAGCAGTTCCGGGGGGGGTGAAAAACTGTTTTTT.

This clonotype was seen only a few times. The J gene is TRBJ2-7, the V gene TRBV19; TRBD1 agrees at 7 bases. The CDR3 runs to 15 residues. CDR1 LNHDA and CDR2 SQIVND come from the germline V gene (reference sequence). V lost 3 bases to trimming and J lost 2 bases; unmatched junction nucleotides: 7. The CDR3 reads CASSIQGVTTYEQYF. CDR3 in DNA: TGTGCCAGTAGTATTCAGGGGGTTACTACCTACGAGCAGTACTTC.

The table lists this clonotype with a few counts. V usage is TRBV20-1 and J usage is TRBJ2-3; D unclear. The germline V and J ends were trimmed by 6 bases and 2 bases, with 12 bases remaining between them. The V gene's germline CDR1 is DFQATT and CDR2 SNEGSKA (reference sequence). The CDR3 has 13 residues. For the CDR3, the DNA is TGCAGTGCCCGGGCCGCGACCACAGATACGCAGTATTTT. Translation gives CSARAATTDTQYF.

The chain recombines TRBV4-1 with TRBJ2-1, with TRBD1 identical over 7 bases. The CDR3 loop spans 15 amino acids. CDR1 MGHRA and CDR2 YSYEKL come from the germline V gene. The J segment lost 5 bases and the V segment lost 4 bases, leaving 8 bases of the junction unmatched. DNA for the CDR3: TGCGCCAGCAGCCGAGGACAGGTAGGAGACAATGAGCAGTTCTTC. It translates to CASSRGQVGDNEQFF.

This chain's CDR3 is CASRDQLAGGQETQYF. The CDR3 DNA follows: TGTGCCAGCAGGGACCAACTAGCGGGAGGACAAGAGACCCAGTACTTC. V is TRBV27 and J is TRBJ2-5, with 12 bases that match TRBD2. The CDR3 has 16 amino acids. V was clipped by 6 bases and J by 2 bases; unmatched bases: 7. The germline V gene encodes CDR1 MNHEY and CDR2 SMNVEV (reference sequence).

The V gene is TRBV19, the J gene TRBJ1-4; D might be TRBD1 (5 bases). CDR3 length equals 13 residues. Trimming left V 2 bases short and J 8 bases short, with 9 bases between. CDR1 is LNHDA and CDR2 is SQIVND in the germline V gene (reference sequence). The CDR3 nucleotides read TGTGCCAGTAGTATACTCGACAGAGAAAAACTGTTTTTT. As protein: CASSILDREKLFF.

There are a few counts of this clonotype. V is TRBV5-1 and J is TRBJ1-2; possible D gene TRBD1, 5 bases. Germline V gene data show CDR1 as SGHRS and CDR2 as YFSETQ. The CDR3 totals 14 residues. V was pared by 2 bases and J by 2 bases, with 10 bases between. CDR3: CASSFDRVNYGYTF. The CDR3 DNA reads as TGCGCCAGCAGCTTTGACAGAGTCAACTATGGCTACACCTTC. Looking up the rest from reference TRBV5-1 and TRBJ1-2 gives the full variable domain: KAGVTQTPRYLIKTRGQQVTLSCSPISGHRSVSWYQQTPGQGLQFLFEYFSETQRNKGNFPGRFSGRQFSNSRSEMNVSTLELGDSALYLCASSFDRVNYGYTFGSGTRLTVV.

This clonotype came up a few times. The chain links TRBV7-8 to TRBJ2-4, with D unresolved. V was clipped by 2 bases and J by 0 bases, with 11 bases between them. There are 16 residues in the CDR3. Germline values: CDR1 SGHVS, CDR2 FQNEAQ. The CDR3: CASSLRPTAAKNIQYF. CDR3 DNA sequence: TGTGCCAGCAGCTTACGTCCCACAGCAGCCAAAAACATTCAGTACTTC.

This chain connects TRBV6-1 to TRBJ1-5; D gene unclear. The CDR3 consists of 13 residues. V lost 7 bases to trimming and J lost 1 base, with 8 bases between them. Germline V gene lookup returns CDR1 MNHNS and CDR2 SASEGT. Here the CDR3 reads CASKTESNQPQHF. The CDR3, as DNA: TGTGCCAGCAAAACAGAAAGCAATCAGCCCCAGCATTTT.

The chain employs TRBV6-6 and TRBJ2-3; TRBD2 aligns across 11 bases. The CDR3 has 13 residues. V dropped 4 bases and J dropped 11; count of bases not matched to a gene: 5. Germline-derived CDR1 and CDR2 are MNHNY and SVGAGI (reference sequence). CDR3 coding DNA: TGTGCCAGCAGTTTTACTAGCGGGGGCTGGCAGTATTTT. It codes for CASSFTSGGWQYF.

This clonotype turned up a few times. The genes are TRBV29-1 and TRBJ2-3, with TRBD2 identical over 9 bases. Germline loops: CDR1 SQVTM, CDR2 ANQGSEA. Trimming took 4 bases from V and 5 from J; bases not matched to a gene: 7. This CDR3 contains 14 residues. In nucleotides, the CDR3 is TGCAGCGTTGTAGCGGGAGTCGGAAGAGATACGCAGTATTTT. This translates into CSVVAGVGRDTQYF.

The sample holds a few counts of this clonotype. The gene calls are TRBV20-1 and TRBJ1-2, with D possibly matching TRBD1 (5 bases). The V end lost 2 bases, the J end lost 6 bases, and 10 bases lay between the germline ends. The CDR3 spans 12 residues. The germline CDR1 and CDR2 sequences are DFQATT and SNEGSKA (reference sequence). The CDR3 loop is CSARTGLDGYTF. The CDR3 region has the DNA TGCAGTGCTAGAACAGGCCTGGATGGCTACACCTTC.